This T cell receptor (beta chain) came from a study of blood T cells in healthy people across ages. The table lists this clonotype with many counts. A sample-barcoded 5' primer and a J-beta primer mix were used in a second PCR of about 7 to 11 cycles. TCRdb redid the calling of the 5' RACE reads with MiXCR, one entry per CDR3 protein. The table has 800,000 to 950,000 distinct CDR3 sequences, 25% to 35% seen once. The same sample was also studied in work on T cells of mothers and their children.

The sequenced sample consisted of blood. The clonotype was recovered from a woman aged 35 to 49 in good health.

The CDR3, as DNA: TGTGCCAGCAGTCGAGGACAGGGGCGGCAAGAGACCCAGTACTTC. It specifies CASSRGQGRQETQYF. The genes are TRBV5-5 and TRBJ2-5, with 9 bases lining up with TRBD1. Germline trimming cut 5 bases from V and 2 bases from J; bases unmatched to any gene: 7. Germline CDR1 SGHKS, CDR2 YYEKEE (reference sequence). This CDR3 is 15 amino acids long.